Following are 4 T cell receptor beta chains from one sample sequenced in a study of T cell responses to AZD1222 COVID-19 vaccine. The table came from immunoSEQ multiplex PCR; TCRdb's copy has only in-frame clones and leaves some out. Here the sample spans about 76,000 clones, 88% being singletons. Material: peripheral blood, obtained on day 0 of MenACWY control vaccination. The receptors shown here come from an adult in good health.

The chain is built from TRBV7-9 and TRBJ1-3; the D is unclear. Germline values: CDR1 SEHNR, CDR2 FQNEAQ (reference sequence). This CDR3 is built from 15 residues. With 1 base removed from V and 4 bases from J, the gap between germline ends came to 11 bases. CDR3 amino acids: CASSLDMVSGNTIYF. CDR3 coding DNA: TGTGCCAGCAGCTTAGATATGGTGTCAGGAAACACCATATATTTT.

The chain is built from TRBV27 and TRBJ1-6; weak D call: TRBD1 (6 bases). Trimming left V 4 bases short and J 7 bases short, with 14 bases between. Looked up from germline, CDR1 is MNHEY and CDR2 is SMNVEV (reference sequence). The CDR3 sequence is 15 residues long. The chain's CDR3 is CASSSVRGQNSPLHF. For the CDR3, the DNA is TGTGCCAGCAGTTCGGTAAGAGGACAGAATTCACCCCTCCACTTT.

The chain employs TRBV7-2 and TRBJ1-5, with 9 bases fitting TRBD1. Germline V gives CDR1 SGHTA, CDR2 FQGNSA. Trimming at V came to 4 bases and at J to 5 bases, leaving 12 bases not matched to a gene. This CDR3 has 17 residues. The CDR3 DNA sequence: TGTGCCAGCAGCTCGAGTTCCGGGACAGGGAACCATCAGCCCCAGCATTTT. It encodes CASSSSSGTGNHQPQHF.

The chain recombines TRBV29-1 with TRBJ1-5; tentatively, D is TRBD1 (5 bases). The CDR3 contains 14 residues. Germline CDR1 reads SQVTM; CDR2 reads ANQGSEA. V lost 4 bases and J lost 6, with 16 bases in between. The CDR3 loop reads CSVVFGAVRQPQHF. The CDR3, as DNA: TGCAGCGTTGTATTTGGGGCAGTCCGTCAGCCCCAGCATTTT.